A selection of T cell receptor beta chains follows, all from one sample in a study of response to subunit inactivated influenza vaccine. TCRdb re-derived calls from the RT-PCR reads in MiXCR, one entry per CDR3 protein. The profile shows about 570,000 distinct CDR3 sequences, around 11% of them singletons. The same sample was also used in a study of T cells expressing NK-cell markers.

Specimen: PBMCs from blood, collected on the day of vaccination. The receptor source for this set is a man in his fifties who received an inactivated influenza vaccine. Both conserved end residues are part of each CDR3. The order of the fields is J gene, D gene, V gene, clone size, CDR3 DNA, CDR3 protein. D genes are given only for firm matches. Clone size, where shown, is once, few, many, or a class for clones that have expanded.

J gene: TRBJ2-1
D gene: .
V gene: TRBV6-5
clone size: many
CDR3 DNA: TGTGCCAGCAGTTACGACAGAGACGAGCCGGGGTCCTACAATGAGCAGTTCTTC
CDR3 protein: CASSYDRDEPGSYNEQFF

J gene: TRBJ2-1
D gene: TRBD1
V gene: TRBV11-2
clone size: .
CDR3 DNA: TGTGCCAGCAGCTTAGTCAGGGGGCGGTTTGGGGGCTCCTACAATGAGCAGTTCTTC
CDR3 protein: CASSLVRGRFGGSYNEQFF

J gene: TRBJ2-1
D gene: TRBD2
V gene: TRBV15
clone size: .
CDR3 DNA: TGTGCCACCAGCAGTTCGGGGGGGCCCCACAATGAGCAGTTCTTC
CDR3 protein: CATSSSGGPHNEQFF

J gene: TRBJ2-1
D gene: .
V gene: TRBV12-3/TRBV12-4
clone size: many
CDR3 DNA: TGTGCCAGCAGTTTATTAATCAATGAGCAGTTCTTC
CDR3 protein: CASSLLINEQFF

J gene: TRBJ1-2
D gene: .
V gene: TRBV28
clone size: many
CDR3 DNA: TGTGCCAGCAGGAGGGGAAGCTCCCGTAACTATGGCTACACCTTC
CDR3 protein: CASRRGSSRNYGYTF

J gene: TRBJ2-1
D gene: .
V gene: TRBV28
clone size: few
CDR3 DNA: TGTGCCAGCAGTGGGAAGGCCGGGACACCAGGGAGGAATGAGCAGTTCTTC
CDR3 protein: CASSGKAGTPGRNEQFF

J gene: TRBJ2-1
D gene: TRBD2
V gene: TRBV5-1
clone size: .
CDR3 DNA: TGCGCCAGCAGCTTGGAAGCGGGAGTTGGGAATGAGCAGTTCTTC
CDR3 protein: CASSLEAGVGNEQFF

J gene: TRBJ2-3
D gene: TRBD1
V gene: TRBV5-1
clone size: many
CDR3 DNA: TGTGCCAGCAGCCTGGGACAGGGTAGCACAGATACGCAGTATTTT
CDR3 protein: CASSLGQGSTDTQYF

J gene: TRBJ2-1
D gene: TRBD1
V gene: TRBV6-2/TRBV6-3
clone size: .
CDR3 DNA: TGTGCCAGCAGTTACTTCGGTTTGGGACAGGGGTCCAATGAGCAGTTCTTC
CDR3 protein: CASSYFGLGQGSNEQFF

J gene: TRBJ2-3
D gene: .
V gene: TRBV7-9
clone size: .
CDR3 DNA: TGTGCCAGCACGCAGGGTGACTCTAGCACAGATACGCAGTATTTT
CDR3 protein: CASTQGDSSTDTQYF

J gene: TRBJ1-1
D gene: .
V gene: TRBV20-1
clone size: many
CDR3 DNA: TGCAGTGCTAGAGAGAGGGGGAGTACTGAAGCTTTCTTT
CDR3 protein: CSARERGSTEAFF

J gene: TRBJ1-5
D gene: TRBD1
V gene: TRBV19
clone size: many
CDR3 DNA: TGTGCCAGTAAAGGGGGGGACAGGGGGCAGCAGCCCCAGCATTTT
CDR3 protein: CASKGGDRGQQPQHF

J gene: TRBJ2-2
D gene: .
V gene: TRBV21-1
clone size: .
CDR3 DNA: TGTGCCAGCAGCAATTATGGGGGAAGGGACACCGGGGAGCTGTTTTTT
CDR3 protein: CASSNYGGRDTGELFF

J gene: TRBJ2-7
D gene: TRBD2
V gene: TRBV7-8
clone size: .
CDR3 DNA: TGTGCCAGCAGCTTGCAGCGGGGGAGCTCCTACGAGCAGTACTTC
CDR3 protein: CASSLQRGSSYEQYF

J gene: TRBJ2-1
D gene: .
V gene: TRBV20-1
clone size: few
CDR3 DNA: TGCAGTGCTAGAGCCACGACTGGTTACAATGAGCAGTTCTTC
CDR3 protein: CSARATTGYNEQFF

J gene: TRBJ2-3
D gene: .
V gene: TRBV7-9
clone size: .
CDR3 DNA: TGTGCCAGCAGCCCGGGACTCCTAACCACAGATACGCAGTATTTT
CDR3 protein: CASSPGLLTTDTQYF

J gene: TRBJ2-5
D gene: TRBD1
V gene: TRBV5-1
clone size: .
CDR3 DNA: TGCGCCAGCAGATACGGACAGGGTAAAGAGACCCAGTACTTC
CDR3 protein: CASRYGQGKETQYF

J gene: TRBJ1-6
D gene: TRBD1
V gene: TRBV19
clone size: .
CDR3 DNA: TGTGCCAGTAACCTCGGACAGGGGGTGAATTCACCCCTCCACTTT
CDR3 protein: CASNLGQGVNSPLHF

J gene: TRBJ2-2
D gene: TRBD2
V gene: TRBV29-1
clone size: few
CDR3 DNA: TGCAGCGTGGGACTAGGTCCCGGGGAGCTGTTTTTT
CDR3 protein: CSVGLGPGELFF

J gene: TRBJ2-5
D gene: .
V gene: TRBV7-8
clone size: .
CDR3 DNA: TGTGCCAGCAGCTTAGGCGCCTCACAGATTGAGACCCAGTACTTC
CDR3 protein: CASSLGASQIETQYF

J gene: TRBJ2-1
D gene: TRBD2
V gene: TRBV12-3/TRBV12-4
clone size: .
CDR3 DNA: TGTGCCAGCAGTCTGCGGGAGGCCTTAAACAATGAGCAGTTCTTC
CDR3 protein: CASSLREALNNEQFF

J gene: TRBJ2-2
D gene: TRBD1
V gene: TRBV20-1
clone size: .
CDR3 DNA: TGCAGTGCTAGAGATGGGGACAGAAACACCGGGGAGCTGTTTTTT
CDR3 protein: CSARDGDRNTGELFF

J gene: TRBJ2-1
D gene: .
V gene: TRBV4-3
clone size: .
CDR3 DNA: TGCGCCATCCTGGGGGCGCGGGGTGGGAATGAGCAGTTCTTC
CDR3 protein: CAILGARGGNEQFF

J gene: TRBJ1-2
D gene: .
V gene: TRBV6-5
clone size: .
CDR3 DNA: TGTGCCAGCAGTACAGGGAACGGCTACACCTTC
CDR3 protein: CASSTGNGYTF

J gene: TRBJ2-3
D gene: TRBD2
V gene: TRBV2
clone size: .
CDR3 DNA: TGTGCCAGCAGTGAAGTAGCGGGTCGGGCAGATACGCAGTATTTT
CDR3 protein: CASSEVAGRADTQYF

J gene: TRBJ2-6
D gene: .
V gene: TRBV2
clone size: .
CDR3 DNA: TGTGCCAGCAGGGGAGCTGGGGCCAACGTCCTGACTTTC
CDR3 protein: CASRGAGANVLTF

J gene: TRBJ2-7
D gene: TRBD2
V gene: TRBV10-3
clone size: .
CDR3 DNA: TGTGCCATCAGTAGAAGACCCGGGACTAGCGGGGAGCAGTACTTC
CDR3 protein: CAISRRPGTSGEQYF

J gene: TRBJ1-5
D gene: .
V gene: TRBV9
clone size: many
CDR3 DNA: TGTGCCAGCAGCGTTGGGGGTAGCAATCAGCCCCAGCATTTT
CDR3 protein: CASSVGGSNQPQHF

J gene: TRBJ2-3
D gene: .
V gene: TRBV5-1
clone size: few
CDR3 DNA: TGCGCCAGCAGCGATCGACAGGACCGCACAGATACGCAGTATTTT
CDR3 protein: CASSDRQDRTDTQYF

J gene: TRBJ1-1
D gene: .
V gene: TRBV20-1
clone size: few
CDR3 DNA: TGCAGTGCTAGAGATCCCAGCGGAGGGACTGAAGCTTTCTTT
CDR3 protein: CSARDPSGGTEAFF

J gene: TRBJ2-7
D gene: .
V gene: TRBV6-2/TRBV6-3
clone size: few
CDR3 DNA: TGTGCCAGCAGTTCCACGGGCGAGCAGTACTTC
CDR3 protein: CASSSTGEQYF

J gene: TRBJ2-1
D gene: TRBD2
V gene: TRBV7-2
clone size: few
CDR3 DNA: TGTGCCAGCAGCTTAGCCCGCGGGAGATTACGACGGGGCAATGAGCAGTTCTTC
CDR3 protein: CASSLARGRLRRGNEQFF

J gene: TRBJ2-1
D gene: TRBD1
V gene: TRBV7-9
clone size: .
CDR3 DNA: TGTGCCAGCAGCACAGCGGGACAGGGGGCTGGTGAGCAGTTCTTC
CDR3 protein: CASSTAGQGAGEQFF

J gene: TRBJ2-1
D gene: TRBD2
V gene: TRBV11-2
clone size: few
CDR3 DNA: TGTGCCATCGGGGGGAATGGTGAGCAGTTCTTC
CDR3 protein: CAIGGNGEQFF

J gene: TRBJ2-4
D gene: .
V gene: TRBV5-1
clone size: .
CDR3 DNA: TGCGCCAGCAGGGACGGAAACAAAAACATTCAGTACTTC
CDR3 protein: CASRDGNKNIQYF

J gene: TRBJ2-5
D gene: .
V gene: TRBV4-2
clone size: once
CDR3 DNA: TGTGCCAGCAGCCAAGTCGAGTACGGGGAGACCCAGTACTTC
CDR3 protein: CASSQVEYGETQYF

J gene: TRBJ1-2
D gene: .
V gene: TRBV2
clone size: .
CDR3 DNA: TGTGCCAGCAGGGCCTCGGGGCCCTATGGCTACACCTTC
CDR3 protein: CASRASGPYGYTF

J gene: TRBJ2-3
D gene: TRBD2
V gene: TRBV20-1
clone size: few
CDR3 DNA: TGCAGTGCCTCTAGCGGGGGACGACGGGTGGGGCAGTATTTT
CDR3 protein: CSASSGGRRVGQYF

J gene: TRBJ1-2
D gene: TRBD1
V gene: TRBV12-3/TRBV12-4
clone size: .
CDR3 DNA: TGTGCCAGCACTTTGTCGGGACAGGGTTATGGCTACACCTTC
CDR3 protein: CASTLSGQGYGYTF

J gene: TRBJ2-3
D gene: .
V gene: TRBV7-6
clone size: .
CDR3 DNA: TGTGCCAGCATGCGGACCAGGGGTCCAAATACGCAGTATTTT
CDR3 protein: CASMRTRGPNTQYF

J gene: TRBJ2-5
D gene: .
V gene: TRBV6-5
clone size: .
CDR3 DNA: TGTGCCAGCAGTTCAGGGATCGGAGCAGGAGAGACCCAGTACTTC
CDR3 protein: CASSSGIGAGETQYF

J gene: TRBJ2-1
D gene: TRBD2
V gene: TRBV10-3
clone size: .
CDR3 DNA: TGTGCCATCGGTCGGGCGGGAGTCTCCTACAATGAGCAGTTCTTC
CDR3 protein: CAIGRAGVSYNEQFF

J gene: TRBJ2-6
D gene: .
V gene: TRBV6-2/TRBV6-3
clone size: few
CDR3 DNA: TGTGCCAGCAGTTCCCGCCCTGGCGGGGCCAACGTCCTGACTTTC
CDR3 protein: CASSSRPGGANVLTF

J gene: TRBJ2-4
D gene: .
V gene: TRBV29-1
clone size: many
CDR3 DNA: TGCAGCGTAGCGGATGGCGTCAAAAACATTCAGTACTTC
CDR3 protein: CSVADGVKNIQYF

J gene: TRBJ2-3
D gene: .
V gene: TRBV11-2
clone size: .
CDR3 DNA: TGTGCCAGCAGCTGGGGATGGGGAGATACGCAGTATTTT
CDR3 protein: CASSWGWGDTQYF

J gene: TRBJ2-3
D gene: TRBD2
V gene: TRBV6-1
clone size: few
CDR3 DNA: TGTGCCAGCAGCCCCCGGAAGCGGGAGGGAGATACGCAGTATTTT
CDR3 protein: CASSPRKREGDTQYF

J gene: TRBJ2-3
D gene: .
V gene: TRBV5-1
clone size: few
CDR3 DNA: TGCGCCAGCAGCTCAAGACCGGTTAGCACAGATACGCAGTATTTT
CDR3 protein: CASSSRPVSTDTQYF

J gene: TRBJ2-1
D gene: TRBD1
V gene: TRBV29-1
clone size: few
CDR3 DNA: TGCAGCGGTTCCGGGACAGGCGGCAATGAGCAGTTCTTC
CDR3 protein: CSGSGTGGNEQFF

J gene: TRBJ2-3
D gene: .
V gene: TRBV7-8
clone size: once
CDR3 DNA: TGTGCCAGCAGCACCCGGACAGCCCTGGCAGATACGCAGTATTTT
CDR3 protein: CASSTRTALADTQYF

J gene: TRBJ2-5
D gene: .
V gene: TRBV3-1
clone size: few
CDR3 DNA: TGTGCCAGCAGCCAGACCTATCCGCGCCGAAGGGTCGACCAAGAGACCCAGTACTTC
CDR3 protein: CASSQTYPRRRVDQETQYF

J gene: TRBJ2-1
D gene: .
V gene: TRBV20-1
clone size: .
CDR3 DNA: TGCAGTGCTCGACGGGTCGACTCCTACAATGAGCAGTTCTTC
CDR3 protein: CSARRVDSYNEQFF

J gene: TRBJ2-1
D gene: TRBD1
V gene: TRBV20-1
clone size: .
CDR3 DNA: TGCAGTGCGATGGGACAGATTTACAATGAGCAGTTCTTC
CDR3 protein: CSAMGQIYNEQFF